This T cell receptor (beta chain) was recovered during a study of T cells in Graves' hyperthyroidism and ophthalmopathy. Study background: Peripheral blood was secured at the point of initial diagnosis, before any treatment. Findings and caveats of the study: Model output signaled ophthalmopathy a median 6.5 months ahead of onset.

Authors of the study amplified TCR beta CDR3 regions from RNA transcripts. RT-PCR in the first round (using the HTBI primer set) targeted the TCR CDR3. MiXCR was run by TCRdb on the multiplex PCR reads, yielding one entry per CDR3 protein. The data contain about 380,000 distinct CDR3 sequences, about 18% of them seen just once; the ten biggest clones take up 40%. V shed 6 bases and J 0 bases; nucleotides not matched to a gene: 2. CDR1 DFQATT and CDR2 SNEGSKA come from the germline V gene (reference sequence). The CDR3 covers 14 residues. A note on this clonotype: The antigen remains unidentified.

This chain links TRBV20-1 with TRBJ1-6, with 7 bases identical to TRBD1. The material sequenced was blood. The sequence was collected from a man aged 18 to 29 with Graves' ophthalmopathy. The CDR3: CSARDSSYNSPLHF. DNA of the CDR3: TGCAGTGCCAGGGACAGCTCCTATAATTCACCCCTCCACTTT.